This record concerns one T cell receptor (beta chain) sequence. What it binds is unknown. This sample is drawn from a study of a mutant IDH1 vaccine in newly diagnosed glioma. As for the study in general: Patients were pretreated with radiotherapy, temozolomide, or both, mostly both.

CDR3 length: 13 amino acids. Per germline, CDR1 WSHSY and CDR2 SAAADI. Trimming left V 3 bases short and J 4 bases short, with 7 bases between. Assay: immunoSEQ multiplex PCR; the TCRdb copy retains only in-frame clones and omits some. The profile shows about 25,000 clones, 60% to 80% of them singletons. Time point given: week 5, during vaccination. Vaccinated patients received 300 ug of mutant IDH1 20-mer peptide per dose, with topical imiquimod. Material: PBMCs, obtained from a glioma patient whose treatment included an IDH1 peptide vaccine. The source is a man aged 40-49 years with glioma. This rearrangement joins TRBV10-2 to TRBJ1-5; D is uncertain. The CDR3 bases are TGCGCCAGCAGTGATGCCCGAAATCAGCCCCAGCATTTT. It yields the protein CASSDARNQPQHF.